This T cell receptor (beta chain) is from a study of blood T cells in healthy people across ages (dated by TCRdb to between 2014 and 2017). For the wider study: In model experiments, template switching captured about one uniquely barcoded TCR beta cDNA molecule for every two T cells. To track age-related changes in TCR beta repertoire diversity, the study relied on deep sequencing normalized with unique cDNA molecular identifiers. Using the same blood draw, the study looked at two additional independent replicas of 1 million unique cDNA reads for two donors, one aged 18 to 30 and the other aged 80 or older. To avoid experimental bias, donors of different ages were randomly spread across the sequencing lanes. The donors were split into four age groups: young (average approximately 16 years), middle-aged (more than 35), aged (more than 55) and long-lived (about 74).

Germline trimming: 5 bases from V, 8 bases from J; junction bases outside gene matches: 14. The CDR3, from cysteine to phenylalanine, totals 16 residues. CDR3 DNA only is kept here, 48 bases in frame from base 1. According to the germline V gene, CDR1 reads ENHRY and CDR2 reads SYGVKD. Library construction relied on 5' RACE. TCRdb names Illumina HiSeq 2500 as the instrument used. The second PCR ran for roughly 7 to 12 cycles and used a J-beta primer mix along with a sample-barcoded 5' primer. A unique molecular identifier was introduced onto each TCR beta cDNA molecule by a template-switch 5' adaptor carrying 12 random nucleotides. At least 2.5 million CDR3-containing paired-end reads were obtained from each sample. The Mint cDNA synthesis kit, primed by a TRBC-specific oligonucleotide, was used to synthesize first-strand cDNA from all RNA. All cDNA was treated with uracil-DNA glycosylase and then went through a first 18-cycle PCR with the universal primers M1SS and BC2_uni_R. The study's processing was this. Normalization of each sample was performed by random selection of 1 million high-quality reads, each carrying a distinct molecular identifier. Instead of being binned into consensus sequences, reads with shared molecular identifiers were discarded. MiTCR, run with a Q25 quality threshold and the strictest error-elimination algorithm, handled CDR3 identification, clonotype clustering and error correction. Lower-bound total TCR beta diversity was estimated with a nonparametric unseen species model using Euler transformation. The public reads were quality trimmed at Q25 with fastp and then assembled into clones with MiXCR by TCRdb, keeping productive beta chains. Entries that share a CDR3 protein sequence are merged under the most common genes and DNA. The V and J calls, along with clone size, are taken from TCRdb and not from the paper's own processing. The sample profile shows 650,000 to 1,000,000 distinct CDR3 sequences; roughly 35% of them were found once. The ten largest clones take up 10% to 15% of the sample.

The donors were some 36 Caucasian individuals from Russia, aged 6 to 90 years, who were systemically healthy. Ten milliliters of peripheral blood were drawn from each donor into EDTA-treated Vacutainer tubes. Ficoll-Paque density-gradient centrifugation was used to isolate PBMCs, with at least 6.5 million per sample. Trizol reagent was used to extract total RNA from PBMCs, with at least 5.5 micrograms per sample. Naive CD45RAhigh/CD27high T cell percentages were measured by flow cytometry on a PBMC aliquot from every donor. What the study reported, not specific to this receptor: The CMV infection status of donors was not known, potentially confounding age-related changes in expanded clonotypes. Conclusive comparison of naive and antigen-experienced compartments was prevented by the profiling of bulk unsorted PBMCs. As age increased, observed TCR beta diversity per million T cells dropped in a roughly linear way, and a significant reduction was already evident by age roughly 36. Total diversity estimates from one million sequenced T cells were considered lower bounds and underestimates. The long-lived group showed more naive CD4+ T cells, fewer expanded clones and increased TCR diversity than the aged group, suggesting age selection. A strong correlation was found between observed TCR beta diversity and the percentage of naive T cells measured by flow cytometry.

This clonotype was observed a few times. The target of this receptor is not known. No clone much larger than this one lies a single base away; base qualities are absent. The chain was built from TRBV10-3 and TRBJ2-1; the central 8 bases match TRBD1. This TCR was sampled from a man aged 18-30 years in good health. The sequencing sample was made of blood. CDR3 reads: CAISTGQEHTGDEQFF. The DNA sequence follows: TGTGCCATCAGTACGGGACAGGAACATACTGGGGATGAGCAGTTCTTC.